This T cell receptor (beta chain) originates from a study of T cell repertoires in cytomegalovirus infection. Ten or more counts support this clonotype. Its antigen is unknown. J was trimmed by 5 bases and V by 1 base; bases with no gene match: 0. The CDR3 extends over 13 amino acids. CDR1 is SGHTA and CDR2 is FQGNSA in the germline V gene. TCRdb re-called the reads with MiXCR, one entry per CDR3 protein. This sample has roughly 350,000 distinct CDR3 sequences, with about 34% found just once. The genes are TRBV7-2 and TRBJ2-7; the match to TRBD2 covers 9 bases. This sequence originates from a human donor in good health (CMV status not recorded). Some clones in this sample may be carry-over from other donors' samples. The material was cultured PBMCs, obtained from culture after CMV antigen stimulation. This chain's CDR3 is CASSLVAGDEQYF. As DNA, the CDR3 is TGTGCCAGCAGCTTAGTAGCGGGAGACGAGCAGTACTTC.